This T cell receptor beta chain is drawn from a study of cytomegalovirus exposure and HLA in healthy donors. Study observations and caveats: Relative to equally common others, HLA-associated TCR beta chains showed greater clonal expansion in a later analysis.

About this clone: What it binds is unknown. A junction boundary mismatches the germline segment, possibly from a read error. This same CDR3 is encoded by further DNA sequences in the sample.

The PCR was carried out with 60 Vbeta primers and 13 Jbeta primers. Sequenced by immunoSEQ multiplex PCR; TCRdb stores in-frame clones only, minus some. The sample records approximately 170,000 clones, about 77% being singletons. Sequences were obtained from PBMCs. The TCR was taken from a woman between 40 and 55 years old in good health and CMV-seropositive.

CDR3 residues: CASRLTDRDSPLHF. The CDR3 coding sequence is TGTGCCAGCCGGCTGACAGACAGAGATTCCCCCCTCCACTTT. The V and J genes are TRBV2 and TRBJ1-6; perhaps TRBD1 as D (5 bases). Germline CDR1 is SNHLY and CDR2 is FYNNEI. The CDR3 sequence is 14 residues long. The complete variable domain, with remaining parts taken from reference TRBV2 and TRBJ1-6, reads EPEVTQTPSHQVTQMGQEVILRCVPISNHLYFYWYRQILGQKVEFLVSFYNNEISEKSEIFDDQFSVERPDGSNFTLKIRSTKLEDSAMYFCASRLTDRDSPLHFGNGTRLTVT.